Here is one TCR beta chain with its context. Its target is unknown. CDR3 size: 15 residues. Germline lookup yields CDR1 SGHVS and CDR2 FQNEAQ. V shed 2 bases and J shed 0 bases, with 11 bases lying between them. The source of the sample is a study of T-cell memory formation after mild COVID-19. Looking at the study overall: The TCR clusters were mostly specific to one donor.

Notes on the study in general: Nothing confirmed that second-wave clones peaking on day 37 were specific for SARS-CoV-2. Largely, contracting CD4+ clones fell within CM and EM, and contracting CD8+ clones within EMRA.

The 5'RACE method, run with constant-segment primers, produced TCR alpha and TCR beta cDNA libraries (carrying sample barcodes and UMIs). Via MiXCR, TCRdb re-called the 5' RACE reads, giving one row per CDR3 protein. The sample yields fewer than 700,000 distinct CDR3 sequences, about a fifth seen once. Sequenced input: PBMCs or a T cell subset sorted from them (not recorded which). The clonotype comes from an adult woman who had mild COVID-19 (a few samples of this study predate the infection). Cell type and time point are not known. The gene calls are TRBV7-8 and TRBJ2-7; D ambiguous. CDR3 coding DNA: TGTGCCAGCAGCTTAAAGTGGATTTACTCCTACGAGCAGTACTTC. Encoded protein: CASSLKWIYSYEQYF.